These 17 T cell receptor beta chains were all obtained from the same sample, sequenced in a study of Tregs in tolerant kidney transplant recipients. The repertoire was sequenced with immunoSEQ multiplex PCR; TCRdb's copy has only in-frame clones and lacks some. The table includes some 70,000 clones, roughly 91% detected once. The sequencing here drew on CD4+ T cells from blood, taken before the transplant. Source of these receptors: a human donor who received a combined kidney and bone marrow transplant.

This clone has more than one count but fewer than ten. The chain couples TRBV7-2 to TRBJ2-3, with D tentatively TRBD1 (5 bases). The CDR3 extends over 14 amino acids. Germline CDR1 is SGHTA and CDR2 is FQGNSA. Between the trimmed V and J ends, which lost 2 bases and 2 bases, there was a span of 8 bases. CDR3 in DNA: TGTGCCAGCAGCTTAACAGGTACCACAGATACGCAGTATTTT. The encoded protein is CASSLTGTTDTQYF.

This chain uses TRBV7-9 with TRBJ2-5; 8 positions agree with TRBD1. V shed 5 bases, J shed 4 bases, and the junction held 9 bases outside the gene matches. The CDR3 is 15 residues long. Germline CDR1 reads SEHNR; CDR2 reads FQNEAQ (reference sequence). The CDR3 loop is CASSPKQGAGETQYF. In DNA, the CDR3 is TGTGCCAGCAGCCCAAAGCAGGGGGCCGGAGAGACCCAGTACTTC.

This clone was recorded once. The chain links TRBV29-1 to TRBJ2-2, with a possible D match to TRBD2 (7 bases). This CDR3 has 15 residues. V was trimmed by 4 bases and J by 4 bases, leaving 16 bases between them. Germline V gives CDR1 SQVTM, CDR2 ANQGSEA. The CDR3 sequence is CSVGWGGRITGELFF. The CDR3 region has the DNA TGCAGCGTTGGGTGGGGGGGGCGGATCACCGGGGAGCTGTTTTTT.

This clone has a single count. The rearrangement uses TRBV6-1 and TRBJ2-7; TRBD1 matches 8 bases. CDR1 MNHNS and CDR2 SASEGT come from the germline V gene. J gave up 4 bases and V 4 bases, and 3 bases lay outside the gene matches. This CDR3 spans 13 amino acids. The CDR3 sequence: CASSGTGLYEQYF. CDR3 coding DNA: TGTGCCAGCAGTGGGACAGGGCTATACGAGCAGTACTTC.

The rearrangement joins TRBV9 to TRBJ2-3, with D possibly TRBD2 on 6 matching bases. This CDR3 contains 20 residues. Between the trimmed V and J ends, which lost 4 bases and 4 bases, there was a span of 31 bases. Germline lookup yields CDR1 SGDLS and CDR2 YYNGEE. The CDR3 DNA reads TGTGCCAGCAGCCTAGACCCGGGACTGATCTCACCCCTCAGATCAGATACGCAGTATTTT. The encoded protein is CASSLDPGLISPLRSDTQYF.

The V and J genes are TRBV6-4 and TRBJ2-7; weak D call: TRBD2 (5 bases). The CDR3 loop spans 17 amino acids. V gave up 0 bases and J gave up 2 bases, with 17 bases separating them. Germline CDR1 MRHNA, CDR2 SNTAGT. Written as DNA, the CDR3 is TGTGCCAGCAGTGACTCGAGGACGGAGGACCCCACCTACGAGCAGTACTTC. It translates to CASSDSRTEDPTYEQYF.

The chain couples TRBV6-5 to TRBJ1-1, with a tentative D call TRBD1 (5 bases). The V end lost 4 bases, the J end lost 4 bases, and 13 bases lay between the germline ends. The CDR3 contains 14 residues. Germline V lookup: CDR1 MNHEY, CDR2 SVGAGI. CDR3 in amino acids: CASSFQGTGTEAFF. CDR3 in DNA: TGTGCCAGCAGTTTTCAGGGTACCGGCACTGAAGCTTTCTTT.

The chain combines TRBV6-6 with TRBJ1-5; 8 bases match TRBD1. The CDR3 has 15 amino acids. V was pared by 5 bases and J by 6 bases, with 9 bases of the junction left unmatched. CDR1 and CDR2 (germline): MNHNY, SVGAGI (reference sequence). CDR3 amino acids: CASSREDRVSQPQHF. CDR3 bases: TGTGCCAGCAGTCGAGAGGACAGGGTCAGTCAGCCCCAGCATTTT.

The chain employs TRBV6-1 and TRBJ1-2; 9 positions match TRBD1. V trimming: 2 bases; J trimming: 6 bases; junction bases outside the gene matches: 4. CDR3 length equals 14 residues. The germline V gene encodes CDR1 MNHNS and CDR2 SASEGT. The CDR3 reads CASSERGDRDGYTF. CDR3 nucleotides: TGTGCCAGCAGTGAAAGGGGGGACAGGGATGGCTACACCTTC.

This clone has a handful of counts. The chain has TRBV28 and TRBJ1-2; D might be TRBD1 (5 bases). The CDR3 sequence is 15 residues long. V dropped 8 bases and J dropped 5 bases, with 21 bases sitting between them. Germline lookup yields CDR1 MDHEN and CDR2 SYDVKM. The CDR3 DNA follows: TGTGCCAGCTCCCTCTCAAGTCCAGGGTTTTATGGCTACACCTTC. Its translation: CASSLSSPGFYGYTF.

This clone was picked up a small number of times. V gene TRBV10-1 combines with J gene TRBJ2-1; D uncertain. With 3 bases removed from V and 7 bases from J, the gap between germline ends came to 16 bases. Germline loops: CDR1 WNHNN, CDR2 SYGVQD (reference sequence). The CDR3 is made up of 15 amino acids. This chain's CDR3 is CASSDGGRSPNEQFF. The CDR3 bases are TGCGCCAGCAGTGACGGTGGCAGGTCGCCGAATGAGCAGTTCTTC.

This sequence joins TRBV15 and TRBJ2-1, with TRBD2 matching over 7 bases. This CDR3 region has 15 residues. With 4 bases clipped from V and 2 bases from J, the junction kept 5 bases outside the gene matches. Per germline, CDR1 LNHNV and CDR2 YYDKDF (reference sequence). CDR3 sequence: CATSTAAGAYNEQFF. The CDR3 DNA sequence: TGTGCCACCAGCACTGCGGCGGGGGCCTACAATGAGCAGTTCTTC.

The J gene is TRBJ2-7, the V gene TRBV11-2, with TRBD1 matching 8 bases. This CDR3 is 15 amino acids long. Germline CDR1 and CDR2: SGHAT and FQNNGV. V shed 8 bases, J shed 2 bases, and the junction held 11 bases outside the gene matches. The CDR3 region has the DNA TGTGCCAGCGTGGACAGGGCCAATCCTACCTACGAGCAGTACTTC. Encoded protein: CASVDRANPTYEQYF. The whole variable domain, filled in from reference TRBV11-2 and TRBJ2-7, reads EAGVAQSPRYKIIEKRQSVAFWCNPISGHATLYWYQQILGQGPKLLIQFQNNGVVDDSQLPKDRFSAERLKGVDSTLKIQPAKLEDSAVYLCASVDRANPTYEQYFGPGTRLTVT.

CDR3 nucleotides: TGTGCCAGCAGAAACCTTAAGAGTAACTCCTACGAGCAGTACTTC. The encoded protein is CASRNLKSNSYEQYF. The V call is TRBV6-6, the J call TRBJ2-7; D not resolved. The V end lost 6 bases, the J end lost 0 bases, and 15 bases lay between the germline ends. The CDR3 is 15 amino acids. Germline CDR1 MNHNY, CDR2 SVGAGI (reference sequence).

V is TRBV9 and J is TRBJ2-2; D is undetermined. V was shortened by 3 bases and J by 0 bases, with 6 bases between the two germline ends. This CDR3 spans 14 amino acids. Germline values: CDR1 SGDLS, CDR2 YYNGEE. In DNA, the CDR3 is TGTGCCAGCAGCGAGCTCCCGAACACCGGGGAGCTGTTTTTT. Translating gives CASSELPNTGELFF. Looking up the rest from reference TRBV9 and TRBJ2-2 gives the full variable domain: DSGVTQTPKHLITATGQRVTLRCSPRSGDLSVYWYQQSLDQGLQFLIQYYNGEERAKGNILERFSAQQFPDLHSELNLSSLELGDSALYFCASSELPNTGELFFGEGSRLTVL.

This chain links TRBV18 with TRBJ1-3; 8 positions agree with TRBD1. Losses at the gene ends were 5 bases for V and 1 base for J; bases not matched to a gene: 4. The CDR3 is 15 residues long. The germline CDR1 and CDR2 sequences are KGHSH and LQKENI. CDR3 protein: CASSSQGVSGNTIYF. DNA for the CDR3: TGTGCCAGCTCATCACAGGGGGTTTCTGGAAACACCATATATTTT.

V usage is TRBV29-1 and J usage is TRBJ1-4, with D maybe TRBD1 (6 bases). From germline, CDR1 is SQVTM and CDR2 ANQGSEA. The CDR3 consists of 12 residues. V was trimmed by 6 bases and J by 3 bases, leaving 8 bases between them. In DNA form, the CDR3 reads TGCAGCGTACAGGGTCCTAATGAAAAACTGTTTTTT. The encoded protein is CSVQGPNEKLFF. The full variable domain, in which reference TRBV29-1 and TRBJ1-4 provide the parts outside the CDR3, is SAVISQKPSRDICQRGTSLTIQCQVDSQVTMMFWYRQQPGQSLTLIATANQGSEATYESGFVIDKFPISRPNLTFSTLTVSNMSPEDSSIYLCSVQGPNEKLFFGSGTQLSVL.